This TCR beta chain was obtained from a study of cytomegalovirus exposure and HLA in healthy donors (dated by TCRdb to the late 2010s). As for the study more broadly: An earlier analysis of 550 to 700 of the donors reported approximately 290 Gb of sequence data and some 100 million unique TCR beta sequences from approximately 180 million T cells. About 330 gigabases of sequencing data and approximately 92 million unique TCR sequences made up an early release that covered nearly 650 HLA-typed donors. Of the approximately 400 genotyped donors, 65% to 90% were placed in the genetic ancestry cluster associated with self-reported Caucasian donors. The study aimed to test whether signatures of past pathogen exposure could be identified by cataloging public T cell receptors. Using immunosequencing, the study profiled T cell repertoires from fewer than 700 subjects and related those repertoires to cytomegalovirus serostatus. In addition to the first cohort of 650 to 800 subjects, a separate validation cohort of 120 different subjects was used. To predict cytomegalovirus infection status, the study brought together high-throughput TCR immunosequencing, statistical association of individual TCRs with disease status, and machine learning. To study patterns of TCR occurrence, a later analysis re-analyzed previously published TCR beta repertoires from 550 to 800 donors and added high-resolution HLA genotyping. In the later analysis, no new phenotypic data were used to find candidate immune exposures; instead, reliance was placed on TCR beta sequences and their occurrence across donors. In an earlier analysis of 500 to 650 of the donors, high-throughput TCR beta sequencing was used to judge whether each TCR beta V gene segment behaved as functional or pseudogenic. Donor age, sex, ethnicity and CMV serostatus were compiled alongside the repertoire data. A later genetic analysis used genome-wide SNP genotypes for about three fifths of the roughly 700 donors, treating that subset as a discovery cohort. Every discovery cohort repertoire had been produced on one sequencing platform. Class I and class II HLA loci were covered by the typing at four-digit resolution. Typing coverage differed by locus: A, B, C, DRB1 and DQB1 were typed in roughly 620-630 donors, DQA1 in 500 to 550, DPA1 in some 610, and DPB1 in just under 480. Roughly five DR-DQ haplotypes were treated as single units for association and clustering because of strong linkage in the cohort. Among several hundred genotyped donors of the cohort, an average of approximately 200,000 unique TCR beta nucleotide sequences was sequenced per donor, of which 15% to 20% were non-productive. General findings and caveats noted by the study authors: In vitro tests confirmed that three of the cytomegalovirus-associated TCR beta chains recognize cytomegalovirus antigens. Cytomegalovirus status was reported to be diagnosed by the classifier with high specificity and sensitivity in both the original and validation cohorts. Broadly in line with IMGT annotations, most TCR beta V segments showed up in productive rearrangements about 87% or about 30% of the time in an earlier analysis of 587 of the donors. This cohort had only TCR beta chains sequenced, and the lack of alpha or paired-chain data limited which features could be detected. When HLA alleles, especially DR and DQ, strongly co-occurred, TCR associations were difficult to assign to individual alleles. The earlier analysis of 587 of the donors excluded about 16 rarely observed V segments, including chromosome 9 orphons, because counts were too low. Linkage disequilibrium might explain the correlated functional status among segregating V segments, but an unknown experimental factor could not be excluded. The study gave a list of more than 150 TCR beta chains associated with cytomegalovirus. A later analysis found that TCR association rates varied across HLA loci, with DRB1 alleles showing the most associated TCRs and HLA-C alleles the fewest. A further reported finding was that TCR beta sequences accurately predicted the HLA-A and HLA-B alleles for most subjects in the first cohort. Across donors, most TCR sequences were observed very rarely, whereas some public TCRs were present in many individuals. A later analysis found that HLA-associated TCR beta chains were more clonally expanded and had lower generation probabilities than equally common non-associated chains. The presence/absence analyses assumed that sequencing depth was roughly uniform across donors, and that assumption may not be true. In a later genetic analysis, fewer N-insertions in productive TCRs were reported among donors in an Asian-associated ancestry cluster than the roughly 700-donor mean. In a later analysis, several top co-occurrence clusters were reported to appear linked to parvovirus B19, influenza, CMV and Epstein-Barr virus. Because some donors lacked HLA typing at each locus, the association tests relied only on the typed subset. A cluster of highly shared sequence variants was judged likely to be a technical artifact of the sequencing pipeline. In a later analysis, around 17,000 TCR beta sequences were associated with specific HLA alleles at a false discovery rate of 0.05. In a later genetic analysis, a missense DCLRE1C variant was associated with V-gene and J-gene trimming of TCR beta chains, and the association was replicated in an independent cohort. The 87-base-pair reads could not distinguish some IMGT-functional V segments, including TRBV6-2 and TRBV6-3, so those segments were excluded. The authors suggested that the approach could potentially be extended to other disease states and immunological phenotypes. The only immune exposure information available for the cohort was CMV serostatus. In a later analysis, most CMV-associated TCR beta chains were found to appear HLA-restricted, with HLA associations seemingly driven largely by CMV exposure.

Note on this clone: What antigen it recognizes has not been identified. One base away there is no much larger clone; base qualities are not given.

The cohort consisted of hundreds of healthy bone marrow donors. Cohort members were all nominally healthy when sampled, although unrecorded immune exposures were likely present. The donor tested CMV seronegative and was one of the 352 seronegative cohort members. A peripheral blood sample was provided by each donor, and peripheral blood mononuclear cells were used for TCR beta sequencing. Genomic DNA extraction from the blood cell samples was performed with the Qiagen DNeasy Blood Extraction Kit. The library was generated by the immunoSEQ multiplex PCR assay. For the multiplex PCR, a mixture combining 60 forward primers for TCR Vbeta segments and 13 reverse primers for TCR Jbeta segments was used. Amplification of the CDR3 region of rearranged TCR beta genes was performed with a multiplex PCR assay on genomic DNA. On the Illumina HiSeq System, the amplified TCR beta libraries were sequenced as 87-base-pair reads. Regarding the original processing steps: In a later analysis, tens of millions of unique TCR beta chains were counted across the approximately 640 repertoires, and roughly 11 million of these chains were shared by at least two donors. Raw reads were error-corrected and collapsed into unique sequences with a nearest-neighbor algorithm that merged closely related sequences to remove PCR and sequencing errors. To assign V, D and J gene segments, CDR3 sequences were aligned to IMGT reference sequences. Each retained sequence needed at least a six-nucleotide match to both a V gene segment and a J gene segment. Rearrangements were classified as productive when the CDR3 lacked stop codons and remained in frame with V and J, and all other rearrangements were classified as non-productive. CDR3 was defined by IMGT convention, running from the second conserved V-encoded cysteine to the conserved J-encoded phenylalanine. In an earlier analysis of 587 of the donors, sequences lacking an unambiguous match to a single V gene segment were excluded. In an earlier analysis of some 590 of the donors, a V segment was called functional when productive rearrangements were above 56.7%, and segregating when the standard deviation between donors exceeded 5%. A statistical classification framework was built to diagnose cytomegalovirus status from the catalog of TCR beta chain sequences. A later analysis assigned V and J genes by comparing TCR nucleotide sequences with IMGT/GENE-DB human TR gene sequences. A later analysis assigned CDR3 sequences and most-parsimonious VDJ recombination scenarios with the TCRdist pipeline. In a later analysis, every TCR beta chain was defined by the combination of its CDR3 amino acid sequence and its V-gene family, and reads without a unique V-gene family were dropped. To address suspected cross-contamination and a sequencing artifact, a later analysis removed approximately 600 highly shared, low-generation-probability nucleotide sequences. For each public chain, a later analysis derived a clonal expansion index from normalized ranks of inferred template counts within each repertoire. A later analysis computed generation probabilities with a VDJ recombination model fitted to out-of-frame rearrangements, and checked the results against IGoR. Hypergeometric tests were used in a later analysis to score TCR-TCR, TCR-HLA and TCR-CMV co-occurrence, with a repertoire-size bias correction applied to the TCR pairs. In a later analysis, false discovery rates were estimated by permuting HLA or CMV assignments 20 times. In a later analysis, co-occurring TCRs were grouped with DBSCAN, and TCRdist sequence similarity was added when clustering was performed within HLA-allele-positive subsets. Repertoires with fewer than 30,000 or more than 120,000 public chains were left out of co-occurrence clustering, as were a few repertoires with anomalous nucleotide sharing. Drawn from immuneACCESS, this table holds only the in-frame rearrangements with V and J called that TCRdb kept. Clones are partly lost; checked studies trace under half to an unresolved V gene and leave the rest unexplained. Clone size and the V and J calls come from that table; the DNA yielded D and trimming. This sample is represented by over 150,000 clones; roughly 80% of them were singletons. 1.6% of the sample lies in the top ten.

Its CDR3 holds 15 amino acids, cysteine through phenylalanine. Only the CDR3 part of the read is kept: 45 bases, read in frame from the first base. Unmatched junction bases come to 2, with V trimmed by 3 bases and J by 4 bases. CDR1 MDHEN and CDR2 SYDVKM were looked up in the germline V gene. This receptor was identified in a woman between 18 and 30 years old in good health and CMV-seronegative. Sequencing input: PBMCs. The chain is made from TRBV28 and TRBJ2-5; 13 middle bases align to TRBD2. The nucleotides are TGTGCCAGCAGTTTGACTAGCGGGGGGACAGAGACCCAGTACTTC. Its translation is CASSLTSGGTETQYF. The variable domain in full, with residues beyond the CDR3 obtained from the reference TRBV28 and TRBJ2-5 genes, is DVKVTQSSRYLVKRTGEKVFLECVQDMDHENMFWYRQDPGLGLRLIYFSYDVKMKEKGDIPEGYSVSREKKERFSLILESASTNQTSMYLCASSLTSGGTETQYFGPGTRLLVL.